This T cell receptor (beta chain) was sequenced during a study of T cells after yellow fever vaccination. About the research overall: Fractions containing few cells were prepared with SMART-Seq v4 Ultra Low Input.

Overall study findings and caveats: Abundant clonotypes from the bulk population could get into FACS-sorted repertoires as contaminants.

MiXCR, applied by TCRdb to the 5' RACE reads, yields one record per CDR3 protein. The repertoire holds fewer than 350,000 distinct CDR3 sequences, with approximately 4% as singletons. A few counts support this clonotype. Its target is not known. A junction end diverges from the germline sequence, so it may reflect a read error. This CDR3 has 16 residues. Germline V gene data show CDR1 as SGHNT and CDR2 as YYREEE (reference sequence). The specimen was PBMCs, collected 15 days after the yellow fever booster vaccination. The J gene is TRBJ2-3, the V gene TRBV5-4; the D gene is possibly TRBD1 (7 bases). The sequence was collected from a man in his late teens or twenties who received the YFV17D yellow fever vaccine. The chain's CDR3 is CASSLGAGQLTDTQYF. The CDR3 coding sequence is TGTGCCAGCAGTTTGGGGGCGGGACAGCTCACAGATACGCAGTATTTT.